The rows below give T cell receptor beta chains drawn from one sample of a study of CD8 T cells in Susac syndrome. TCRdb recomputed calls from the immunoSEQ multiplex PCR reads with MiXCR, one row per CDR3 protein. The table has 92,000 or so distinct CDR3 sequences, approximately 96% seen once. The specimen was CD8+ T cells from PBMCs. The receptors come from a human donor with Susac syndrome. CDR3s include the opening cysteine and the closing phenylalanine or tryptophan. D genes are given only for firm matches. The size of a clone is reported for some rows only, either as once, few or many, or as a class for expanded clones.

d_gene | abundance | j_gene | v_gene | CDR3aa | CDR3nt
TRBD2 | NA | TRBJ2-5 | TRBV28 | CASSPTGLAGGPQETQYF | TGTGCCAGCAGTCCCACGGGACTAGCGGGGGGACCCCAAGAGACCCAGTACTTC
NA | NA | TRBJ1-1 | TRBV29-1 | CSVEEGERDTEAFF | TGCAGCGTTGAAGAGGGGGAGAGGGACACTGAAGCTTTCTTT
TRBD1 | NA | TRBJ2-5 | TRBV29-1 | CSVELTPRGTGVPTPGTQYF | TGCAGCGTTGAGTTGACCCCCCGCGGGACAGGGGTACCCACACCGGGGACCCAGTACTTC
NA | NA | TRBJ2-7 | TRBV19 | CASSTQPQAVQYF | TGTGCCAGTAGTACGCAACCCCAGGCAGTGCAGTACTTC
TRBD1 | NA | TRBJ1-1 | TRBV6-2/TRBV6-3 | CASSLTGLGTEAFF | TGTGCCAGCAGCCTGACAGGGCTGGGAACTGAAGCTTTCTTT
NA | NA | TRBJ2-3 | TRBV12-2 | CAPPSTDTQYF | TGTGCACCCCCGAGCACAGATACGCAGTATTTT
NA | NA | TRBJ1-1 | TRBV7-9 | CASSGSQGLLTEAFF | TGTGCCAGCAGCGGGAGTCAGGGACTCCTCACTGAAGCTTTCTTT
TRBD1 | NA | TRBJ2-7 | TRBV20-1 | CSARARTGGLEEQYF | TGCAGTGCTAGAGCCCGGACAGGGGGCTTGGAAGAGCAGTACTTC
NA | NA | TRBJ1-5 | TRBV5-6 | CASSLSGAWDQPQHF | TGTGCCAGCAGCTTGTCGGGGGCTTGGGATCAGCCCCAGCATTTT
NA | NA | TRBJ1-2 | TRBV20-1 | CSASSSGGALDYGYTF | TGCAGTGCTTCCTCGTCGGGAGGAGCTTTGGACTATGGCTACACCTTC
NA | NA | TRBJ1-5 | TRBV7-8 | CASSLAGYGNQPQHF | TGTGCCAGCAGCCTTGCAGGGTATGGCAATCAGCCCCAGCATTTT
NA | NA | TRBJ2-3 | TRBV19 | CASSNRASDTQYF | TGTGCCAGTAGTAATCGAGCGTCAGATACGCAGTATTTT
TRBD1 | NA | TRBJ1-2 | TRBV30 | CAWSMGGQGNYGYTF | TGTGCCTGGAGTATGGGGGGACAGGGGAACTATGGCTACACCTTC
NA | few | TRBJ2-1 | TRBV27 | CASSLSAGPNEQFF | TGTGCCAGCAGTTTATCCGCAGGCCCCAATGAGCAGTTCTTC
NA | NA | TRBJ1-2 | TRBV10-3 | CAISESQGGGYTF | TGTGCCATCAGTGAGTCGCAGGGCGGTGGCTACACCTTC
TRBD1 | NA | TRBJ1-2 | TRBV25-1 | CASRRTGGTDGYTF | TGTGCCAGCAGGAGGACAGGGGGCACAGACGGCTACACCTTC
NA | NA | TRBJ1-5 | TRBV12-3/TRBV12-4 | CASSPDPGDQPQHF | TGTGCCAGCAGTCCCGACCCCGGAGACCAGCCCCAGCATTTT
NA | NA | TRBJ2-3 | TRBV29-1 | CSVASRGTDTQYF | TGCAGCGTTGCCTCGAGGGGCACAGATACGCAGTATTTT
NA | NA | TRBJ1-2 | TRBV19 | CASTGQRTDGYTF | TGTGCCAGTACCGGACAGCGAACGGATGGCTACACCTTC
NA | NA | TRBJ2-2 | TRBV29-1 | CSVSRDTGELFF | TGCAGCGTGTCCCGGGATACCGGGGAGCTGTTTTTT
NA | NA | TRBJ2-4 | TRBV20-1 | CSARGVGGGGDIQYF | TGCAGTGCTAGAGGAGTAGGGGGCGGGGGCGACATTCAGTACTTC
TRBD1 | once | TRBJ1-2 | TRBV28 | CASGQVEGYGYTF | TGTGCCAGCGGACAGGTAGAGGGCTATGGCTACACCTTC
TRBD2 | NA | TRBJ2-1 | TRBV5-4 | CASSGPGLVVGGVQFF | TGTGCCAGCAGCGGACCGGGACTAGTCGTCGGTGGTGTGCAGTTCTTC
NA | NA | TRBJ1-2 | TRBV27 | CASSLKPGNYGYTF | TGTGCCAGCAGTTTAAAGCCAGGAAACTATGGCTACACCTTC
NA | NA | TRBJ1-1 | TRBV9 | CASSVAPEFTEAFF | TGTGCCAGCAGCGTAGCCCCCGAATTCACTGAAGCTTTCTTT
NA | NA | TRBJ1-2 | TRBV14 | CASSQVSTGYGYTF | TGTGCCAGCAGCCAAGTTTCGACCGGCTATGGCTACACCTTC
NA | NA | TRBJ2-2 | TRBV30 | CAWSDRNTGELFF | TGTGCCTGGAGTGACAGGAACACCGGGGAGCTGTTTTTT
NA | NA | TRBJ1-5 | TRBV29-1 | CSVGRDSQPQHF | TGCAGCGTTGGAAGGGATAGTCAGCCCCAGCATTTT
NA | NA | TRBJ2-2 | TRBV5-6 | CASSPTPTLAGELFF | TGTGCCAGCAGCCCGACCCCCACATTGGCCGGGGAGCTGTTTTTT
NA | NA | TRBJ1-1 | TRBV20-1 | CSARDSRKNTEAFF | TGCAGTGCTAGAGATTCCAGGAAGAACACTGAAGCTTTCTTT
NA | few | TRBJ1-6 | TRBV7-2 | CASSRDSPLHF | TGTGCCAGCAGCCGAGATTCACCCCTCCACTTT
TRBD1 | NA | TRBJ1-2 | TRBV9 | CASSPGQEQGYTF | TGTGCCAGCAGCCCTGGACAGGAACAGGGCTACACCTTC
TRBD1 | NA | TRBJ1-1 | TRBV20-1 | CSAPDRVWTEAFF | TGCAGTGCACCGGACAGGGTATGGACTGAAGCTTTCTTT
NA | NA | TRBJ2-3 | TRBV11-2 | CASSLDPGTWDTQYF | TGTGCCAGCAGCTTAGATCCCGGGACGTGGGATACGCAGTATTTT
TRBD1 | NA | TRBJ2-2 | TRBV24-1 | CATSELDRARGTGELFF | TGTGCCACCAGTGAGCTGGACAGGGCGAGGGGCACCGGGGAGCTGTTTTTT
NA | NA | TRBJ2-7 | TRBV15 | CATAESRDYEQYF | TGTGCCACGGCCGAGAGCAGAGACTACGAGCAGTACTTC
NA | NA | TRBJ2-7 | TRBV14 | CASSQVGAYSVTYEQYF | TGTGCCAGCAGCCAAGTAGGGGCCTACAGCGTCACCTACGAGCAGTACTTC
NA | NA | TRBJ2-6 | TRBV30 | CATAHSPGANVLTF | TGTGCCACCGCTCATTCTCCGGGGGCCAACGTCCTGACTTTC
NA | NA | TRBJ1-1 | TRBV12-3/TRBV12-4 | CASSPTRPSAEAFF | TGTGCCAGCAGTCCCACTCGACCTAGCGCTGAAGCTTTCTTT
NA | NA | TRBJ2-7 | TRBV23-1 | CASSQSGSQHPYEQYF | TGCGCCAGCAGTCAATCAGGTAGCCAGCATCCCTACGAGCAGTACTTC
NA | NA | TRBJ2-3 | TRBV20-1 | CSARGIGTDTQYF | TGCAGTGCTAGAGGTATTGGCACAGATACGCAGTATTTT
TRBD1 | NA | TRBJ2-5 | TRBV20-1 | CSAVVRGQETQYF | TGCAGTGCTGTGGTCAGGGGGCAAGAGACCCAGTACTTC
NA | NA | TRBJ1-2 | TRBV27 | CASSTKGLDYGYTF | TGTGCCAGCAGTACGAAAGGGTTGGACTATGGCTACACCTTC
TRBD1 | NA | TRBJ1-5 | TRBV12-3/TRBV12-4 | CASTLGQGGQPQHF | TGTGCCAGCACCCTGGGACAGGGAGGTCAGCCCCAGCATTTT
NA | NA | TRBJ2-1 | TRBV5-4 | CASSLSRGGDEQFF | TGTGCCAGCAGCTTGTCCAGGGGAGGCGATGAGCAGTTCTTC
NA | NA | TRBJ2-1 | TRBV12-3/TRBV12-4 | CASREGDHSYNEQFF | TGTGCCAGCAGAGAGGGGGACCACTCCTACAATGAGCAGTTCTTC
NA | NA | TRBJ1-2 | TRBV4-2 | CASSQEATGIGYTF | TGTGCCAGCAGCCAAGAGGCCACCGGGATTGGCTACACCTTC
TRBD1 | NA | TRBJ1-4 | TRBV7-6 | CASSSRQGEGEKLFF | TGTGCCAGCAGCTCGCGACAGGGGGAAGGTGAAAAACTGTTTTTT
NA | NA | TRBJ1-6 | TRBV14 | CASSPGLMNSPLHF | TGTGCCAGCAGCCCTGGACTGATGAATTCACCCCTCCACTTT
TRBD1 | NA | TRBJ2-1 | TRBV6-5 | CASRDRGDNEQFF | TGTGCCAGCAGGGACAGGGGAGACAATGAGCAGTTCTTC
NA | NA | TRBJ1-1 | TRBV29-1 | CSVAFVGRLNTEAFF | TGCAGCGTTGCGTTCGTAGGGCGGCTGAACACTGAAGCTTTCTTT
TRBD1 | NA | TRBJ2-2 | TRBV6-5 | CASSYPSDPGQPNTGELFF | TGTGCCAGCAGTTACCCCTCTGATCCGGGACAGCCGAACACCGGGGAGCTGTTTTTT
TRBD1 | NA | TRBJ1-2 | TRBV9 | CASSPGTAAGYTF | TGTGCCAGCAGCCCCGGGACAGCGGCTGGCTACACCTTC
NA | NA | TRBJ1-1 | TRBV7-2 | CASSASKGYTEAFF | TGTGCCAGCAGCGCTTCTAAGGGGTACACTGAAGCTTTCTTT
NA | NA | TRBJ2-1 | TRBV5-1 | CASSSDVGTEQFF | TGCGCCAGCAGCTCCGACGTGGGTACCGAGCAGTTCTTC
TRBD2 | NA | TRBJ2-1 | TRBV2 | CATPFAYSGGGNEQFF | TGTGCCACCCCCTTTGCGTACAGCGGGGGGGGTAATGAGCAGTTCTTC
NA | NA | TRBJ2-7 | TRBV20-1 | CSARAGPSYEQYF | TGCAGTGCTAGAGCGGGACCGAGCTACGAGCAGTACTTC